The 27 T cell receptor beta chains reported below all come from one sample, sequenced in a study of T-cell memory formation after mild COVID-19. MiXCR, run by TCRdb on the 5' RACE reads, gives a single entry per CDR3 protein. The sample contains 450,000 to 650,000 distinct CDR3 sequences, roughly 18% of which appear only once. Source material: PBMCs or a T cell subset sorted from them (not recorded which). These receptor sequences come from an adult woman who had mild COVID-19 (a few samples of this study predate the infection). Cell type and time point are not known.

The chain employs TRBV20-1 and TRBJ2-6; 7 nucleotides line up with TRBD2. V was clipped by 0 bases and J by 2 bases; unmatched bases: 4. CDR3 length equals 16 residues. In germline, CDR1 is DFQATT, CDR2 SNEGSKA (reference sequence). In DNA, the CDR3 is TGCAGTGCTAGAGATGGGGGGAGGGCTGGGGCCAACGTCCTGACTTTC. It yields the protein CSARDGGRAGANVLTF.

The chain has TRBV9 and TRBJ2-5; D may be TRBD2 (5 bases). V was cut by 2 bases and J by 5 bases, with 19 bases left in between. The CDR3 length is 16 residues. The germline V gene encodes CDR1 SGDLS and CDR2 YYNGEE. The CDR3 is CASSVGSTTLAETQYF. The CDR3 nucleotides read TGTGCCAGCAGCGTGGGGTCGACTACTCTGGCGGAGACCCAGTACTTC.

The rearrangement uses TRBV5-1 and TRBJ1-1, with TRBD1 identical over 11 bases. The CDR3 has 15 amino acids. Trimming removed 3 bases from V and 2 bases from J; junction bases left unmatched: 3. CDR1 and CDR2 from the germline V gene are SGHRS and YFSETQ. The CDR3: CASSSGQGVNTEAFF. The CDR3 DNA is TGCGCCAGCAGCTCGGGACAGGGGGTCAACACTGAAGCTTTCTTT. Looking up the rest from reference TRBV5-1 and TRBJ1-1 gives the full variable domain: KAGVTQTPRYLIKTRGQQVTLSCSPISGHRSVSWYQQTPGQGLQFLFEYFSETQRNKGNFPGRFSGRQFSNSRSEMNVSTLELGDSALYLCASSSGQGVNTEAFFGQGTRLTVV.

The chain uses TRBV18 and TRBJ2-7; D unclear. CDR1 KGHSH and CDR2 LQKENI come from the germline V gene. The V end lost 2 bases, the J end lost 2 bases, and 13 bases lay between the germline ends. The CDR3 contains 15 residues. CDR3 nucleotide sequence: TGTGCCAGCTCACCAGTGGGATCCCCTACCTACGAGCAGTACTTC. It translates to CASSPVGSPTYEQYF.

This chain connects TRBV6-1 to TRBJ1-1; 11 bases are a match to TRBD1. Looked up from germline, CDR1 is MNHNS and CDR2 is SASEGT. The CDR3 runs to 15 residues. Trimming removed 7 bases from V and 6 bases from J; junction bases left unmatched: 10. CDR3 residues: CASTWTGGVGAEAFF. The CDR3, as DNA: TGTGCCAGCACCTGGACAGGGGGCGTCGGGGCTGAAGCTTTCTTT.

The chain links TRBV5-1 to TRBJ2-1; the D gene is possibly TRBD2 (7 bases). The germline V gene has CDR1 SGHRS and CDR2 YFSETQ. CDR3 length equals 14 residues. Trimming pared 1 base from V and 5 bases from J, leaving 10 bases between. CDR3 sequence: CASSLSGDNNEQFF. In nucleotides, the CDR3 is TGCGCCAGCAGCTTGAGCGGGGACAACAATGAGCAGTTCTTC.

This clonotype was seen more than once but under ten times. This sequence joins TRBV15 and TRBJ2-5, with D maybe TRBD2 (6 bases). Germline V gene lookup returns CDR1 LNHNV and CDR2 YYDKDF (reference sequence). The length of the CDR3 is 14 residues. Trimming took off 4 bases at V and 1 base at J, with 10 bases between the two ends. CDR3 in DNA: TGTGCCACCAGCATGGCGGGGTCCCAAGAGACCCAGTACTTC. It encodes CATSMAGSQETQYF. Looking up the rest from reference TRBV15 and TRBJ2-5 gives the full variable domain: DAMVIQNPRYQVTQFGKPVTLSCSQTLNHNVMYWYQQKSSQAPKLLFHYYDKDFNNEADTPDNFQSRRPNTSFCFLDIRSPGLGDTAMYLCATSMAGSQETQYFGPGTRLLVL.

The chain links TRBV4-1 to TRBJ2-7, with a tentative D call TRBD1 (7 bases). Between the trimmed V and J ends, which lost 4 bases and 6 bases, there was a span of 16 bases. This CDR3 contains 14 residues. CDR1 and CDR2 (germline): MGHRA, YSYEKL. The CDR3 region is CASSPRDSSLEQYF. DNA for the CDR3: TGCGCCAGCAGCCCGCGGGACAGTTCCCTCGAGCAGTACTTC.

This clonotype was observed a few times. The chain links TRBV5-1 to TRBJ2-4, with a possible D match to TRBD1 (5 bases). Trimming pared 0 bases from V and 7 bases from J, leaving 8 bases between. The CDR3 is 13 residues long. CDR1 and CDR2 from the germline V gene are SGHRS and YFSETQ. The CDR3 DNA sequence: TGCGCCAGCAGCTTGGCCAGGGATAACATTCAGTACTTC. Translated: CASSLARDNIQYF.

V and J are TRBV7-2 and TRBJ1-1; the match to TRBD1 covers 7 bases. The CDR3 contains 15 residues. With 3 bases clipped from V and 1 base from J, the junction kept 5 bases outside the gene matches. Germline CDR1 reads SGHTA; CDR2 reads FQGNSA. The CDR3 here is CASSFTRTGNTEAFF. CDR3 coding DNA: TGTGCCAGCAGCTTCACTCGGACAGGGAACACTGAAGCTTTCTTT.

There are a few counts of this clonotype. The chain is built from TRBV11-2 and TRBJ1-1; D is undetermined. This CDR3 spans 13 amino acids. Germline assignment: CDR1 SGHAT and CDR2 FQNNGV. The V gene lost 0 bases and the J gene lost 6 bases, with 8 bases spanning the gap. CDR3 in DNA: TGTGCCAGCAGCTTAGAGAATTTGTCTGAAGCTTTCTTT. Encoded protein: CASSLENLSEAFF.

In this sample, this clonotype turned up many times. V and J are TRBV7-9 and TRBJ2-3; 8 bases fit TRBD2. Germline CDR1 SEHNR, CDR2 FQNEAQ (reference sequence). V shed 1 base and J 1 base; nucleotides not matched to a gene: 4. The CDR3 is made up of 16 amino acids. The DNA for the CDR3 is TGTGCCAGCAGCTTAGGTAGCGGGACTCGCACAGATACGCAGTATTTT. Translation gives CASSLGSGTRTDTQYF.

This clonotype was found a few times. The gene calls are TRBV5-1 and TRBJ2-2; no clear D gene. Per germline, CDR1 SGHRS and CDR2 YFSETQ. Trimming took 7 bases from V and 7 from J, leaving 8 bases between them. The CDR3 covers 11 residues. CDR3 loop: CASRGDGELFF. The CDR3 bases are TGCGCCAGCCGCGGTGACGGGGAGCTGTTTTTT.

This clonotype was detected only a few times. The chain is built from TRBV6-2 or TRBV6-3 and TRBJ2-3; D is perhaps TRBD1 (6 bases). The CDR3 is 15 residues long. Germline-derived CDR1 and CDR2 are MNHEY and SVGEGT. V lost 8 bases and J lost 0, with 15 bases in between. CDR3 sequence: CASSDEGVSTDTQYF. In DNA, the CDR3 is TGTGCCAGCTCCGACGAGGGGGTGAGCACAGATACGCAGTATTTT.

This rearrangement joins TRBV19 to TRBJ1-1; 7 bases are shared with TRBD1. Trimming took 4 bases from V and 1 from J; bases not matched to a gene: 6. The length of the CDR3 is 15 residues. Germline V gene data show CDR1 as LNHDA and CDR2 as SQIVND (reference sequence). The CDR3 DNA follows: TGTGCCAGTAGTACCAGGGGGGAGGGGAACACTGAAGCTTTCTTT. Translated, it gives CASSTRGEGNTEAFF.

This clonotype has more than one count but fewer than ten. This chain connects TRBV19 to TRBJ2-7; the match to TRBD1 covers 7 bases. After removal of 3 bases from V and 5 bases from J, the junction contained 19 bases not matched to a gene. Germline CDR1 reads LNHDA; CDR2 reads SQIVND (reference sequence). This CDR3 has 18 residues. The CDR3 protein is CASSIRPGFRQGVDEQYF. CDR3 DNA sequence: TGTGCCAGTAGTATCCGCCCGGGTTTCAGACAGGGAGTAGACGAGCAGTACTTC. Based on the CDR3 plus reference TRBV19 and TRBJ2-7, the full variable domain is DGGITQSPKYLFRKEGQNVTLSCEQNLNHDAMYWYRQDPGQGLRLIYYSQIVNDFQKGDIAEGYSVSREKKESFPLTVTSAQKNPTAFYLCASSIRPGFRQGVDEQYFGPGTRLTVT.

This clonotype was seen a few times. The junction does not match germline at one end; this may be a read error. V is TRBV7-9 and J is TRBJ2-1; 7 nucleotides match TRBD2. CDR1 is SEHNR and CDR2 is FQNEAQ in the germline V gene (reference sequence). CDR3 size: 15 residues. In DNA, the CDR3 is TGTGCCAGCAGCCATGCTCCGGGGGACTACAGTGAGCAGTTCTTC. It encodes CASSHAPGDYSEQFF.

This clonotype was detected ten times or more. The rearrangement links TRBV27 to TRBJ2-7; TRBD1 aligns across 10 bases. This CDR3 spans 13 amino acids. The ends lost 4 bases at V and 6 bases at J; junction bases unmatched: 3. Germline CDR1 and CDR2: MNHEY and SMNVEV (reference sequence). The chain's CDR3 is CASSWTGGSEQYF. The CDR3 bases are TGTGCCAGCAGTTGGACAGGGGGGAGCGAGCAGTACTTC.

This chain joins TRBV3-1 and TRBJ2-7; 8 bases are shared with TRBD2. From germline, CDR1 is LGHDT and CDR2 YNNKEL (reference sequence). V lost 1 base, J lost 6 bases, and 11 bases stayed unmatched. CDR3 length: 16 residues. DNA for the CDR3: TGTGCCAGCAGCCAAGGGGCTGGACTAGCAGCACCCGAGCAGTACTTC. This codes for CASSQGAGLAAPEQYF.

This clonotype was detected a few times. The CDR3: CASSVAGGADTEAFF. Here the CDR3 DNA reads TGTGCCAGCAGCGTAGCGGGGGGCGCGGACACTGAAGCTTTCTTT. This chain links TRBV9 with TRBJ1-1; the D gene is possibly TRBD1 (6 bases). The V gene's germline CDR1 is SGDLS and CDR2 YYNGEE. CDR3 size: 15 residues. With 0 bases removed from V and 3 bases from J, the gap between germline ends came to 12 bases.

The rearrangement uses TRBV18 and TRBJ2-3, with a tentative D call TRBD1 (5 bases). Trimming left V 3 bases short and J 1 base short, with 11 bases between. CDR3 length equals 15 residues. CDR1 and CDR2 (germline): KGHSH, LQKENI. CDR3 protein: CASSPQGMGTDTQYF. CDR3 DNA sequence: TGTGCCAGCTCACCGCAGGGAATGGGCACAGATACGCAGTATTTT.

This clonotype was observed at least ten times. The chain couples TRBV12-3 or TRBV12-4 to TRBJ2-3; no clear D. This CDR3 has 13 residues. V shed 3 bases and J shed 1 base, with 5 bases lying between them. CDR3 DNA sequence: TGTGCCAGCAGTTTTGTTGGCACAGATACGCAGTATTTT. It encodes CASSFVGTDTQYF.

The chain carries TRBV2 and TRBJ2-7, with 9 positions matching TRBD2. Germline V gives CDR1 SNHLY, CDR2 FYNNEI. The V segment lost 8 bases and the J segment 2 bases; nucleotides outside the gene matches: 7. CDR3 length: 14 amino acids. This CDR3 is CASDNSGGAYEQYF. Here the CDR3 DNA reads TGTGCCAGCGATAATAGCGGGGGTGCCTACGAGCAGTACTTC.

The chain employs TRBV7-6 and TRBJ2-7, with 9 bases aligning to TRBD1. The CDR3 sequence is 15 residues long. The V gene end was trimmed by 5 bases and the J gene end by 5 bases; junction bases not matched to a gene: 10. CDR1 and CDR2 from the germline V gene are SGHVS and FNYEAQ. This CDR3 is CASSPDRGGMHEQYF. CDR3 in DNA: TGTGCCAGCAGCCCGGACAGGGGCGGAATGCACGAGCAGTACTTC.

V is TRBV27 and J is TRBJ2-7; D is perhaps TRBD2 (6 bases). CDR1 and CDR2 from the germline V gene are MNHEY and SMNVEV (reference sequence). The CDR3 contains 14 residues. V was trimmed by 5 bases and J by 3 bases, leaving 14 bases between them. The CDR3 sequence: CASSHLQGGYEQYF. The CDR3 DNA sequence: TGTGCCAGCAGTCACCTCCAGGGAGGCTACGAGCAGTACTTC.

This clonotype has more than one count but fewer than ten. V usage is TRBV7-8 and J usage is TRBJ1-5, with D unclear. Per germline, CDR1 SGHVS and CDR2 FQNEAQ. The CDR3 extends over 17 amino acids. V lost 2 bases, J lost 0 bases, and 14 bases lay in between. CDR3 coding DNA: TGTGCCAGCAGCTTAATTGGAGACCCCGATAGCAATCAGCCCCAGCATTTT. It translates to CASSLIGDPDSNQPQHF.

The CDR3 loop reads CASSLAGAGVTDTQYF. The CDR3 bases are TGTGCCAGCAGCTTAGCGGGGGCAGGGGTCACAGATACGCAGTATTTT. The J gene is TRBJ2-3, the V gene TRBV7-2; D possibly corresponds to TRBD1 (6 bases). V was clipped by 0 bases and J by 2 bases, with 12 bases between them. The germline V gene has CDR1 SGHTA and CDR2 FQGNSA. CDR3 length equals 16 residues.